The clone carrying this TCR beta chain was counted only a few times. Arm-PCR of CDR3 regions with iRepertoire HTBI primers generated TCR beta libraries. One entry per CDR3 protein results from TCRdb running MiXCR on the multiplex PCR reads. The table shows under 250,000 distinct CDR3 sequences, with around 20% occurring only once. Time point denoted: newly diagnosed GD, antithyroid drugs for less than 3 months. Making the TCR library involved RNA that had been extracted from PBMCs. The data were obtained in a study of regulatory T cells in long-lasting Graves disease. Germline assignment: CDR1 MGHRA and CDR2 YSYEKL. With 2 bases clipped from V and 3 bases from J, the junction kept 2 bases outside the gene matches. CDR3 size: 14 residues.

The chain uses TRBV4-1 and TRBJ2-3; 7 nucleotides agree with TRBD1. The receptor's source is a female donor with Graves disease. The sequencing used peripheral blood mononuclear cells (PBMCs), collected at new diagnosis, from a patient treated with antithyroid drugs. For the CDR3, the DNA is TGCGCCAGCAGCCAACGGGGACAGACAGATACGCAGTATTTT. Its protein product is CASSQRGQTDTQYF.